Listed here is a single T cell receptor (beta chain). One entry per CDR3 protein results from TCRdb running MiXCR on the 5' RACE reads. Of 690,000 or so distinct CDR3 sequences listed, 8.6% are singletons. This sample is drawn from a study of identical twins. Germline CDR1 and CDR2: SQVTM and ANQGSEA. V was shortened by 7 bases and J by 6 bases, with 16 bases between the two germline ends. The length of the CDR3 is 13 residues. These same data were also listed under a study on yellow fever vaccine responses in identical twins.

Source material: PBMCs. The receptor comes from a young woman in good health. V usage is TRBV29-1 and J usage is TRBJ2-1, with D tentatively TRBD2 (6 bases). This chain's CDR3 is CSAPWRGGNEQFF. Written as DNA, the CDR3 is TGCAGCGCCCCTTGGCGGGGAGGCAATGAGCAGTTCTTC.